This T cell receptor beta chain is from a study of blood T cell repertoires in COVID-19. Study details: Samples of COVID-19 (acute and convalescent) were obtained from the United States, Italy and Spain. Sources were T cells, B-cell-depleted T cells, or PBMCs; the material itself was cDNA or gDNA.

Authors' processing steps: It was from reference gene primer amplification that nucleated cell counts were estimated. TCRdb keeps only in-frame clones here, not all; method: immunoSEQ multiplex PCR. D and trimming were read from the DNA, whereas the V and J calls and clone size are those reported in that table. The sample contains some 220,000 clones, about 90% of which appear only once. The CDR3 spans 15 residues. Germline V lookup: CDR1 SGDLS, CDR2 YYNGEE. V gave up 0 bases and J gave up 6 bases; unmatched junction bases: 4. The rearrangement joins TRBV9 to TRBJ2-1, with 9 bases fitting TRBD2. This receptor was taken from a woman aged 18 to 35 who had recovered from COVID-19. What was sequenced was peripheral blood. This CDR3 is CASSVEGTSSNEQFF. The CDR3, as DNA: TGTGCCAGCAGCGTAGAAGGGACTAGCAGCAATGAGCAGTTCTTC.